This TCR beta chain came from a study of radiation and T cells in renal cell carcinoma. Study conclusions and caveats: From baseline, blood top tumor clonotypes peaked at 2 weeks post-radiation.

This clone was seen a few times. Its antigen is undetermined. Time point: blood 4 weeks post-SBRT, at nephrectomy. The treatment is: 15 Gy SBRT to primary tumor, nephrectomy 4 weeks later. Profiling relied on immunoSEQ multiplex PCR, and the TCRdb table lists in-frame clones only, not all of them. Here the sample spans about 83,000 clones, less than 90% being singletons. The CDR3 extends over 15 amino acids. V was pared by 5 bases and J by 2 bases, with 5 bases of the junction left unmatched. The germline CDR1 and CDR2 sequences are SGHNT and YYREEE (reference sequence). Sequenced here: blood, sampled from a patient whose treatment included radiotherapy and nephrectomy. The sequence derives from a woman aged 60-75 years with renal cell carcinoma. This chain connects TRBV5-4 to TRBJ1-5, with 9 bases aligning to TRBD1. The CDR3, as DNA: TGTGCCAGCAGGGCGGGACAGGGACGCAATCAGCCCCAGCATTTT. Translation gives CASRAGQGRNQPQHF.